A selection of T cell receptor beta chains follows, all from one sample in a study of Ad26.COV2.S vaccination and SARS-CoV-2 variants. Some clones are missing from TCRdb's copy, which holds only in-frame ones; the method was immunoSEQ multiplex PCR. The sample includes some 450,000 clones, around 90% of them seen just once. The sample here was peripheral blood, taken in a trial of Ad26.COV2.S vaccine versus placebo. These receptors were obtained from a person between 18 and 65 years old who received the Ad26.COV2.S COVID-19 vaccine or a placebo. The CDR3 runs from the conserved cysteine through the conserved F or W. The D gene is left open where the match is weak. Expanded clones are given a class, and other clones once, few, many or no size at all.

j_call d_call v_call clone_size cdr3_nt cdr3_aa
TRBJ2-1 TRBD1 TRBV7-2 - TGTGCCAGCAGTCCACAACCGGGACAGGGGGCGATCCATGAGCAGTTCTTC CASSPQPGQGAIHEQFF
TRBJ2-7 TRBD2 TRBV27 - TGTGCCAGCAGCGGAGCGGGGGTCTACGAGCAGTACTTC CASSGAGVYEQYF
TRBJ1-2 TRBD1 TRBV7-9 - TGTGCCAGCAGCTTAGTTGGGACAGAGAGCTATGGCTACACCTTC CASSLVGTESYGYTF
TRBJ2-1 - TRBV11-1 - TGTGCCAGCAGCCTTGGACAGTATTCCTACAATGAGCAGTTCTTC CASSLGQYSYNEQFF
TRBJ2-4 - TRBV3-1/TRBV3-2 few TGTGCCAGCAGACGTTACAGGTACCCCTTAGCCAAAAACATTCAGTACTTC CASRRYRYPLAKNIQYF
TRBJ1-1 - TRBV5-1 - TGCGCCAGCAGCTTGGAGAGGATTAGCACTGAAGCTTTCTTT CASSLERISTEAFF
TRBJ2-7 - TRBV5-6 - TGTGCCAGCAGCTTGGAAGGGGCCTACGAGCAGTACTTC CASSLEGAYEQYF
TRBJ1-5 TRBD1 TRBV19 few TGTGCCAGCCAACCCGAGGGACAGGGAAAATATAGCAATCAGCCCCAGCATTTT CASQPEGQGKYSNQPQHF
TRBJ1-2 TRBD1 TRBV28 - TGTGCCAGCAGTTTAGGTACAGGGGGATCTAACTATGGCTACACCTTC CASSLGTGGSNYGYTF
TRBJ2-3 - TRBV4-3 - TGCGCCAGCAGCCAGGGCCGTTCCCTCACAGATACGCAGTATTTT CASSQGRSLTDTQYF
TRBJ2-2 TRBD2 TRBV24-1 - TGTGCCACCGGGACTAGCGCGGGCGGGGAGCTGTTTTTT CATGTSAGGELFF
TRBJ2-5 TRBD1 TRBV28 once TGTGCCAGCAGTATACAGGGGTACCAAGAGACCCAGTACTTC CASSIQGYQETQYF
TRBJ2-2 TRBD1 TRBV19 - TGTGCCAGTAGGGAGGGACAGGGTTACACCGGGGAGCTGTTTTTT CASREGQGYTGELFF
TRBJ1-1 - TRBV27 - TGTGCCAGCAGCCCACCAGGGTTCAGGAACACTGAAGCTTTCTTT CASSPPGFRNTEAFF
TRBJ1-2 TRBD1 TRBV5-1 - TGCGCCAGCAGCTTAGCCGGGACAGGGGGCAATGGCTACACCTTC CASSLAGTGGNGYTF
TRBJ2-7 TRBD1 TRBV4-1 - TGCGCCAGCAGCCAGGACTACAGGGGGTGGGTCGAGCAGTACTTC CASSQDYRGWVEQYF